A selection of T cell receptor beta chains follows, all from one sample in a study of blood T cells in healthy people across ages. One entry per CDR3 protein results from TCRdb running MiXCR on the 5' RACE reads. Among some 900,000 distinct CDR3 sequences listed, about 48% were seen once. Sequenced material: blood. The receptors derive from a man in his thirties or forties in good health. CDR3s include the opening cysteine and the closing phenylalanine or tryptophan. The D gene is left open where the match is weak. Only some rows state a clone size, as once, few, many or a class for expanded clones.

>TRBV12-3/TRBV12-4|NA|TRBJ1-2|NA
TGTACCAGCAGGCCCGGGGGGCAAGACTATGGCTACACCTTC
CTSRPGGQDYGYTF
>TRBV4-3|NA|TRBJ2-4|NA
TGCGCCAGCAGCCAAGAAGTAGCAGGGCCCAAAAACATTCAGTACTTC
CASSQEVAGPKNIQYF
>TRBV12-5|TRBD1|TRBJ2-1|few
TGTGCTAGTGGTTCCCCCGGACAGGTTGGCGATGAGCAGTTCTTC
CASGSPGQVGDEQFF
>TRBV5-1|NA|TRBJ2-3|NA
TGCGCCAGCAGCTTGGAGACCAGCACAGATACGCAGTATTTT
CASSLETSTDTQYF
>TRBV4-1|NA|TRBJ2-1|NA
TGCGCCAGCAGCCACGGACGCGAGTACAATGAGCAGTTCTTC
CASSHGREYNEQFF
>TRBV2|NA|TRBJ1-5|few
TGTGCCAGCAGCCCCCAATATAGCAATCAGCCCCAGCATTTT
CASSPQYSNQPQHF
>TRBV9|TRBD2|TRBJ2-1|NA
TGTGCCAGCAGCGTAAGACTAGCGGCCTACAATGAGCAGTTCTTC
CASSVRLAAYNEQFF
>TRBV5-1|TRBD2|TRBJ2-3|few
TGCGCCAGCAGCTTGGATTCGGCGGGGGGTGGAGATACGCAGTATTTT
CASSLDSAGGGDTQYF
>TRBV28|TRBD1|TRBJ2-3|few
TGTGCCAGCAGTTGGGACAGTTCAGATACGCAGTATTTT
CASSWDSSDTQYF
>TRBV7-9|NA|TRBJ1-2|NA
TGTGCCAGTCATCAGCGAGGCCAAGGGATTGGCTACACCTTC
CASHQRGQGIGYTF
>TRBV20-1|NA|TRBJ2-6|NA
TGCAGTGCTTCCAGGTATTCTGGGGCCAACGTCCTGACTTTC
CSASRYSGANVLTF
>TRBV6-5|NA|TRBJ2-5|many
TGTGCCAGCACCCTTCAAATAGGGGGGGCCTCGAAGACCCAGTACTTC
CASTLQIGGASKTQYF
>TRBV28|TRBD2|TRBJ2-5|few
TGTGCCAGCAGTACCCCTAGCGGGGGGGACCAAGAGACCCAGTACTTC
CASSTPSGGDQETQYF
>TRBV6-5|NA|TRBJ1-6|few
TGTGCCAGCAGTTACCTTCGGTCCTATAATTCACCCCTCCACTTT
CASSYLRSYNSPLHF
>TRBV20-1|NA|TRBJ1-5|once
TGCAGTGCTGAGGGTGGGGCGCCGGGCAATCAGCCCCAGCATTTT
CSAEGGAPGNQPQHF
>TRBV5-8|NA|TRBJ1-4|NA
TGTGCCAGCAGCTTCCAGGGAGCGATCGTTTCGGAAAAACTGTTTTTT
CASSFQGAIVSEKLFF
>TRBV11-3|NA|TRBJ2-4|NA
TGTGCCAGCAGCTCAAGAGGGGAAGCCAAAAACATTCAGTACTTC
CASSSRGEAKNIQYF
>TRBV3-1|TRBD2|TRBJ2-3|NA
TGTGCCAGCAGCCGCAAAGGAGCGGGGGGGCCAGATACGCAGTATTTT
CASSRKGAGGPDTQYF
>TRBV3-1|NA|TRBJ1-2|few
TGTGCCAGCAGCCAAGAGGGAGGCGCCGGTGGCTACACCTTC
CASSQEGGAGGYTF
>TRBV29-1|TRBD1|TRBJ2-7|NA
TGCAGCGTTTGGCTAGGGGGCTTCTACGAGCAGTACTTC
CSVWLGGFYEQYF
>TRBV18|NA|TRBJ2-5|NA
TGTGCCAGCTCACTAATGGTCAAGGAGACCCAGTACTTC
CASSLMVKETQYF
>TRBV21-1|NA|TRBJ1-6|NA
TGTACCAGCAGCCCACCGGGACAGGTGAGCTCCTATAATTCACCCCTCCACTTT
CTSSPPGQVSSYNSPLHF
>TRBV5-1|TRBD2|TRBJ2-1|few
TGCGCCAGCAGCTTGGAGCTAGCGGGGGGGCGATATGAGCAGTTCTTC
CASSLELAGGRYEQFF
>TRBV11-2|TRBD2|TRBJ2-3|NA
TGTGCCAGCAGACGCGGACTAGCGGGGATCACAGATACGCAGTATTTT
CASRRGLAGITDTQYF
>TRBV11-3|TRBD2|TRBJ2-5|few
TGTGCCAGCAGCTTAGGACTAGCGGACCAAGAGACCCAGTACTTC
CASSLGLADQETQYF
>TRBV20-1|TRBD2|TRBJ2-3|NA
TGCAGTGCTAGAGAGTCGGCTCTAGCGGGGGGAGATACGCAGTATTTT
CSARESALAGGDTQYF
>TRBV7-9|NA|TRBJ1-2|many
TGTGCCAGCAGCTTAGGGGGGTCACGCGGTCTTGGCTACACCTTC
CASSLGGSRGLGYTF
>TRBV30|NA|TRBJ2-7|NA
TGTGCCGGAGAGAGCGGACCCTACGAGCAGTACTTC
CAGESGPYEQYF
>TRBV25-1|NA|TRBJ2-5|few
TGTGCCAGCAGTGACTCGGGGCAGTCGAGAGAGACCCAGTACTTC
CASSDSGQSRETQYF
>TRBV11-2|NA|TRBJ2-1|NA
TGTGCCAGCAGCCAACGGGATTCCGGCTACAATGAGCAGTTCTTC
CASSQRDSGYNEQFF
>TRBV4-1|NA|TRBJ1-1|NA
TGCGTGGAGCCAAGATTTGGGGGGAACACTGAAGCTTTCTTT
CVEPRFGGNTEAFF
>TRBV5-6|TRBD2|TRBJ2-5|few
TGTGCCAGCAGCTTGTTCTTCGTGACTAGCGCGGAGGAGACCCAGTACTTC
CASSLFFVTSAEETQYF
>TRBV29-1|NA|TRBJ1-1|NA
TGCAGCGTTGAAGATGGTTGGGGAGTCGGGACTGAAGCTTTCTTT
CSVEDGWGVGTEAFF
>TRBV5-8|TRBD1|TRBJ2-7|NA
TGTGCCAGCAGGGGCCGGACAGGGTCCTACGAGCAGTACTTC
CASRGRTGSYEQYF
>TRBV20-1|NA|TRBJ1-2|few
TGCAGTGCTGCCCTAAATCGTAACTATGGCTACACCTTC
CSAALNRNYGYTF
>TRBV12-3/TRBV12-4|TRBD1|TRBJ1-4|NA
TGTGCCAGCAGCCCACAGGGGGCGGAACTGTTTTTT
CASSPQGAELFF
>TRBV6-5|TRBD1|TRBJ2-7|few
TGTGCCAGCAGTTACTCACCGGGGACAGGGAGCCACGAGCAGTACTTC
CASSYSPGTGSHEQYF
>TRBV6-5|NA|TRBJ2-3|NA
TGTGCCAGCAGACCCACGGGAGGGGGCTATGCAGATACGCAGTATTTT
CASRPTGGGYADTQYF
>TRBV5-1|NA|TRBJ2-7|NA
TGCACCAGCAGCTTGGGGACACCTTACGAGCAGTACTTC
CTSSLGTPYEQYF
>TRBV13|NA|TRBJ2-3|NA
TGTGCCAGCAGCACCCGAGGCAGTAATCAGTATTTT
CASSTRGSNQYF
>TRBV10-3|TRBD1|TRBJ1-5|NA
TGTGCCATCAGTGATACAGGGGGCGTCAATCAGCCCCGGCATTTT
CAISDTGGVNQPRHF
>TRBV6-5|NA|TRBJ1-1|NA
TGTGCCAGCAGTTACTCGAGACGAGGTACTGAAGCTTTCTTT
CASSYSRRGTEAFF
>TRBV7-2|NA|TRBJ2-1|NA
TGTGCCAGCAGCCTCTTGAGTCCGGAGCAGTTCTTC
CASSLLSPEQFF
>TRBV18|TRBD2|TRBJ2-4|few
TGTGCCAGCTCACCCCTAGCGGGAGCCCCCGGAGGCAAAAACATTCAGTACTTC
CASSPLAGAPGGKNIQYF
>TRBV7-9|NA|TRBJ1-3|NA
TGTGCCAGCAGCTTAGATGGAAACACCATATATTTT
CASSLDGNTIYF
>TRBV18|TRBD1|TRBJ1-2|few
TGTGCCAGCTCACCCGGGACAGGCTCCGACTATGGCTACACCTTC
CASSPGTGSDYGYTF
>TRBV2|TRBD1|TRBJ2-1|NA
TGTGCCAGCAAGAGGGGACAGGCCATTTACAATGAGCAGTTCTTC
CASKRGQAIYNEQFF
>TRBV12-3/TRBV12-4|NA|TRBJ1-5|NA
TGTGCCAGCAGTGTACTTCGAGGCCAGCCATCAGCCCAGCATTTT
CASSVLRGQPSAQHF
>TRBV10-3|TRBD2|TRBJ2-7|NA
TGTGCCATCAGTGGGGCTAGCGGGGTCACCTACGAGCAGTACTTC
CAISGASGVTYEQYF
>TRBV29-1|NA|TRBJ2-5|NA
TGCAGCGGTGAAGAAAATTCCTCGGGGACCCAGTACTTC
CSGEENSSGTQYF
>TRBV7-9|TRBD2|TRBJ2-5|NA
TGTGCCAGCAGCCCACTTCTAGCGGGTGGGGAGACCCAGTACTTC
CASSPLLAGGETQYF
>TRBV28|NA|TRBJ2-3|NA
TGTGCCAGCAGTTTTGGCGGGGCTTATACGCAGTATTTT
CASSFGGAYTQYF
>TRBV30|NA|TRBJ2-7|few
TGTGCCTGGAGTGTCACAGGCTCCTACGAGCAGTACTTC
CAWSVTGSYEQYF
>TRBV20-1|NA|TRBJ2-1|NA
TGCAGTGCTGCGACCCCCCGAGTCTCCTACAATGAGCAGTTCTTC
CSAATPRVSYNEQFF